This TCR beta chain comes out of a study of post-analysis software for immune sequencing data. Background on the study: Multiple sclerosis in the patients followed relapsing-remitting, secondary progressive and progressive-relapsing courses.

As concerns this clonotype: The antigen remains unidentified.

The TCR beta cDNA libraries carried unique molecular identifiers. Roughly 450,000 cDNA molecules were recovered from an input of roughly 0.95 to 11 million T cells. TCRdb passed the PCR reads through MiXCR, listing each CDR3 protein once. Among some 700,000 distinct CDR3 sequences listed, 55% to 70% were seen once. Study-wide results and caveats: Patients carried roughly 5 TRBV segments more frequently than controls did, and TRBV5-6, TRBV5-1 and TRBV20-1 were among them. In multiple sclerosis, normalized Chao1 diversity was significantly below that of controls.

V lost 2 bases and J lost 5; bases outside the gene matches: 7. Germline CDR1 is MGHRA and CDR2 is YSYEKL. The length of the CDR3 is 16 residues. Specimen: blood. The TCR sequence derives from a girl aged 2-9 years with multiple sclerosis. The chain joins TRBV4-1 to TRBJ2-1, with 9 nucleotides matching TRBD1. DNA of the CDR3: TGCGCCAGCAGCCAAAGGGACAGGGACTACAACAATGAGCAGTTCTTC. Protein: CASSQRDRDYNNEQFF.